At least ten counts were recorded for the clone carrying this TCR beta chain. Antigen: not known. Fresh peripheral blood, around 11 ml of it, supplied the PBMCs. Per the germline V gene, CDR1 is MNHEY and CDR2 is SMNVEV (reference sequence). V was shortened by 6 bases and J by 5 bases, with 17 bases between the two germline ends. This CDR3 region has 14 residues. This record comes from a study of T cells in Graves' hyperthyroidism and ophthalmopathy. Findings and caveats of the study: Ophthalmopathy was distinguished from stable hyperthyroidism by 13 V-J signatures. Most thyroid clonotypes expanded above 0.001 appeared in blood too.

TCR beta CDR3 regions were amplified from RNA. HTBI primers were the set used in a first-round RT-PCR of the TCR CDR3. Via MiXCR, TCRdb re-called the multiplex PCR reads, giving one row per CDR3 protein. The profile shows nearly 600,000 distinct CDR3 sequences, approximately 15% of them singletons. Sequencing was done on a sample of blood. The V call is TRBV27, the J call TRBJ2-7, with D tentatively TRBD2 (5 bases). This receptor was identified in a woman in her late teens or twenties with Graves' ophthalmopathy. The CDR3 nucleotides are TGTGCCAGCAGCCTAACCGGGCGCGGGCACGAGCAGTACTTC. Translation: CASSLTGRGHEQYF.